This T cell receptor beta chain was identified during a study of blood T cells in healthy people across ages. For the second PCR, which ran for 7 to 11 cycles, a sample-barcoded 5' primer and a J-beta primer mix were used. TCRdb re-called the 5' RACE reads with MiXCR, one entry per CDR3 protein. The sample carries fewer than 2,000,000 distinct CDR3 sequences, about 35% recorded once. Many counts were recorded for this clonotype. Germline V gene sequence: CDR1 MNHEY, CDR2 SVGAGI. V lost 6 bases and J lost 4, with 16 bases in between. The CDR3 length is 15 residues. The material sequenced was blood. The J gene is TRBJ2-1, the V gene TRBV6-5; possibly TRBD1 for D (5 bases). This sequence was found in a woman in her 30s in good health. CDR3 bases: TGTGCCAGCAGACAGGACGGGTTAGCTTACAATGAGCAGTTCTTC. Its translation is CASRQDGLAYNEQFF.